Presented here are 16 T cell receptor beta chains from one specimen sequenced in a study of T-cell reconstitution after alpha-beta-depleted transplantation in children. Unique molecular identifiers were built into the TCRbeta library. TCRdb re-called the PCR reads through MiXCR, storing one row per CDR3 protein. Of some 550,000 distinct CDR3 sequences listed, 15% to 20% are singletons. The specimen was PBMCs from the stem cell graft donor, collected from the stem cell graft. The receptor source for this set is a human donor who donated a stem cell graft to a child with acute lymphoblastic leukemia.

This rearrangement joins TRBV20-1 to TRBJ2-1; no firm D call. The CDR3 spans 15 residues. Trimming shortened V by 1 base and J by 3 bases, and 13 bases separated the two germline ends. Germline assignment: CDR1 DFQATT and CDR2 SNEGSKA (reference sequence). The DNA of the CDR3 is TGCAGTGCTAGAGCTCAGAGAATTAACTACAATGAGCAGTTCTTC. Its protein is CSARAQRINYNEQFF.

On this clonotype: At one of its ends the junction is not consistent with the germline gene, which may arise from a read error. J is TRBJ2-7 and V is TRBV27; D possibly uses TRBD1 or TRBD2 (5 bases each). The CDR3 is 13 amino acids. Germline assignment: CDR1 MNHEY and CDR2 SMNVEV (reference sequence). CDR3 loop: CASSFRWGNDQYF. The CDR3 bases are TGTGCCAGCAGTTTCCGGTGGGGGAACGACCAGTACTTC.

J is TRBJ1-5 and V is TRBV29-1; D is undetermined. V dropped 4 bases and J dropped 6 bases, with 13 bases sitting between them. The germline CDR1 and CDR2 sequences are SQVTM and ANQGSEA. The CDR3 length is 13 residues. CDR3 sequence reads: CSVGADSAQPQHF. The CDR3 bases are TGCAGCGTTGGCGCCGACTCGGCTCAGCCCCAGCATTTT. The whole variable domain, remainder taken from reference TRBV29-1 and TRBJ1-5, is SAVISQKPSRDICQRGTSLTIQCQVDSQVTMMFWYRQQPGQSLTLIATANQGSEATYESGFVIDKFPISRPNLTFSTLTVSNMSPEDSSIYLCSVGADSAQPQHFGDGTRLSIL.

This rearrangement joins TRBV7-9 to TRBJ2-2; TRBD2 matches at 10 bases. V lost 10 bases to trimming and J lost 3 bases; unmatched junction nucleotides: 5. The germline V gene has CDR1 SEHNR and CDR2 FQNEAQ (reference sequence). CDR3 length: 14 amino acids. Here the CDR3 reads CATTLAGHTGELFF. CDR3 nucleotide sequence: TGTGCCACCACACTAGCGGGGCACACCGGGGAGCTGTTTTTT.

This rearrangement joins TRBV12-3 or TRBV12-4 to TRBJ2-1, with TRBD1 identical over 12 bases. CDR3 length: 16 amino acids. Trimming took 6 bases from V and 7 from J; bases not matched to a gene: 10. The CDR3 loop is CASSVWDRGPSNEQFF. The CDR3 region has the DNA TGTGCCAGCAGCGTCTGGGACAGGGGGCCGTCAAATGAGCAGTTCTTC.

The V call is TRBV29-1, the J call TRBJ2-7, with 8 bases fitting TRBD1. The CDR3 loop spans 14 amino acids. Germline CDR1 SQVTM, CDR2 ANQGSEA. Trimming removed 5 bases from V and 5 bases from J; junction bases left unmatched: 11. The CDR3 DNA is TGCAGCGTTAATAACCCGGGACAGGTCGACGAGCAGTACTTC. It yields the protein CSVNNPGQVDEQYF.

This clonotype was counted between two and nine times. The rearrangement uses TRBV6-1 and TRBJ2-1; TRBD2 agrees at 7 bases. The J segment lost 8 bases and the V segment lost 5 bases, leaving 12 bases of the junction unmatched. The CDR3 runs to 15 residues. The germline V gene encodes CDR1 MNHNS and CDR2 SASEGT. The CDR3 DNA reads TGTGCCAGCAGTCCCCGGGACTACATCGCCTATGAGCAGTTCTTC. This gives the protein CASSPRDYIAYEQFF.

This clonotype was seen a handful of times. J is TRBJ2-7 and V is TRBV5-1; D remains ambiguous. This CDR3 spans 14 amino acids. Germline CDR1 reads SGHRS; CDR2 reads YFSETQ. With 0 bases removed from V and 2 bases from J, the gap between germline ends came to 9 bases. This chain's CDR3 is CASSLDAATYEQYF. As DNA, the CDR3 is TGCGCCAGCAGCTTGGACGCGGCCACCTACGAGCAGTACTTC. The full variable domain, rest sourced from reference TRBV5-1 and TRBJ2-7, is KAGVTQTPRYLIKTRGQQVTLSCSPISGHRSVSWYQQTPGQGLQFLFEYFSETQRNKGNFPGRFSGRQFSNSRSEMNVSTLELGDSALYLCASSLDAATYEQYFGPGTRLTVT.

This clonotype occurred a few times. The chain carries TRBV5-1 and TRBJ2-1; D is possibly TRBD2 (5 bases). Germline lookup yields CDR1 SGHRS and CDR2 YFSETQ. This CDR3 is built from 16 residues. Trimming cost V 0 bases and J 1 base, with 11 bases left between them. The CDR3 DNA reads TGCGCCAGCAGCTTGGAAAGAACTAGGTCCTACAATGAGCAGTTCTTC. It is translated as CASSLERTRSYNEQFF.

This clonotype was detected only a few times. J is TRBJ2-1 and V is TRBV12-3 or TRBV12-4; unclear D gene. The V and J ends lost 2 bases and 7 bases respectively, with 6 bases between them. The length of the CDR3 is 12 residues. CDR3 amino acids: CASSLTANEQFF. DNA for the CDR3: TGTGCCAGCAGTTTAACGGCAAATGAGCAGTTCTTC.

This clonotype was detected only a few times. V usage is TRBV20-1 and J usage is TRBJ1-4, with D possibly matching TRBD1 (5 bases). The CDR3 extends over 12 amino acids. The V and J ends lost 7 bases and 5 bases respectively, with 11 bases between them. Germline V lookup: CDR1 DFQATT, CDR2 SNEGSKA (reference sequence). The CDR3 loop is CSVGGGNEKLFF. CDR3 DNA sequence: TGCAGTGTTGGGGGGGGGAATGAAAAACTGTTTTTT.

This clonotype was counted ten times or more. The chain links TRBV7-9 to TRBJ2-5, with D perhaps matching TRBD2 (6 bases). CDR3 length: 14 amino acids. Looked up from germline, CDR1 is SEHNR and CDR2 is FQNEAQ (reference sequence). Trimming stripped 5 bases from V and 5 bases from J, with 15 bases between. CDR3 residues: CASSRSGTHETQYF. Here the CDR3 DNA reads TGTGCCAGCAGCCGGTCAGGGACTCATGAGACCCAGTACTTC.

The rearrangement joins TRBV24-1 to TRBJ1-6; D is uncertain. In germline, CDR1 is KGHDR, CDR2 SFDVKD. V lost 0 bases and J lost 5, with 22 bases in between. The CDR3 is 20 residues long. This chain's CDR3 is CATSDLQIQPLGNNNSPLHF. The CDR3 DNA reads as TGTGCCACCAGTGATTTGCAAATCCAGCCTCTGGGGAACAATAATTCACCCCTCCACTTT.

J is TRBJ2-1 and V is TRBV29-1; TRBD2 aligns across 13 bases. Germline CDR1 SQVTM, CDR2 ANQGSEA. Trimming removed 7 bases from V and 6 bases from J; junction bases left unmatched: 6. The CDR3 contains 14 residues. This chain's CDR3 is CSARLAGGRNEQFF. CDR3 nucleotide sequence: TGCAGCGCTAGACTAGCGGGAGGTCGCAATGAGCAGTTCTTC.

There are many counts of this clonotype. The chain has TRBV7-9 and TRBJ2-2, with TRBD1 identical over 10 bases. The germline CDR1 and CDR2 sequences are SEHNR and FQNEAQ (reference sequence). V lost 3 bases, J lost 3 bases, and 4 bases stayed unmatched. The CDR3 is 16 residues long. The CDR3 here is CASSFPGTGDTGELFF. As DNA, the CDR3 is TGTGCCAGCAGCTTTCCAGGGACAGGGGACACCGGGGAGCTGTTTTTT.

This clonotype has a handful of counts. The chain couples TRBV20-1 to TRBJ2-2; no firm D call. This CDR3 comprises 13 residues. V shed 7 bases and J shed 4 bases, with 13 bases lying between them. Looked up from germline, CDR1 is DFQATT and CDR2 is SNEGSKA (reference sequence). This CDR3 reads CSVGPSSTGELFF. The CDR3 bases are TGCAGTGTCGGTCCCTCGAGCACCGGGGAGCTGTTTTTT.